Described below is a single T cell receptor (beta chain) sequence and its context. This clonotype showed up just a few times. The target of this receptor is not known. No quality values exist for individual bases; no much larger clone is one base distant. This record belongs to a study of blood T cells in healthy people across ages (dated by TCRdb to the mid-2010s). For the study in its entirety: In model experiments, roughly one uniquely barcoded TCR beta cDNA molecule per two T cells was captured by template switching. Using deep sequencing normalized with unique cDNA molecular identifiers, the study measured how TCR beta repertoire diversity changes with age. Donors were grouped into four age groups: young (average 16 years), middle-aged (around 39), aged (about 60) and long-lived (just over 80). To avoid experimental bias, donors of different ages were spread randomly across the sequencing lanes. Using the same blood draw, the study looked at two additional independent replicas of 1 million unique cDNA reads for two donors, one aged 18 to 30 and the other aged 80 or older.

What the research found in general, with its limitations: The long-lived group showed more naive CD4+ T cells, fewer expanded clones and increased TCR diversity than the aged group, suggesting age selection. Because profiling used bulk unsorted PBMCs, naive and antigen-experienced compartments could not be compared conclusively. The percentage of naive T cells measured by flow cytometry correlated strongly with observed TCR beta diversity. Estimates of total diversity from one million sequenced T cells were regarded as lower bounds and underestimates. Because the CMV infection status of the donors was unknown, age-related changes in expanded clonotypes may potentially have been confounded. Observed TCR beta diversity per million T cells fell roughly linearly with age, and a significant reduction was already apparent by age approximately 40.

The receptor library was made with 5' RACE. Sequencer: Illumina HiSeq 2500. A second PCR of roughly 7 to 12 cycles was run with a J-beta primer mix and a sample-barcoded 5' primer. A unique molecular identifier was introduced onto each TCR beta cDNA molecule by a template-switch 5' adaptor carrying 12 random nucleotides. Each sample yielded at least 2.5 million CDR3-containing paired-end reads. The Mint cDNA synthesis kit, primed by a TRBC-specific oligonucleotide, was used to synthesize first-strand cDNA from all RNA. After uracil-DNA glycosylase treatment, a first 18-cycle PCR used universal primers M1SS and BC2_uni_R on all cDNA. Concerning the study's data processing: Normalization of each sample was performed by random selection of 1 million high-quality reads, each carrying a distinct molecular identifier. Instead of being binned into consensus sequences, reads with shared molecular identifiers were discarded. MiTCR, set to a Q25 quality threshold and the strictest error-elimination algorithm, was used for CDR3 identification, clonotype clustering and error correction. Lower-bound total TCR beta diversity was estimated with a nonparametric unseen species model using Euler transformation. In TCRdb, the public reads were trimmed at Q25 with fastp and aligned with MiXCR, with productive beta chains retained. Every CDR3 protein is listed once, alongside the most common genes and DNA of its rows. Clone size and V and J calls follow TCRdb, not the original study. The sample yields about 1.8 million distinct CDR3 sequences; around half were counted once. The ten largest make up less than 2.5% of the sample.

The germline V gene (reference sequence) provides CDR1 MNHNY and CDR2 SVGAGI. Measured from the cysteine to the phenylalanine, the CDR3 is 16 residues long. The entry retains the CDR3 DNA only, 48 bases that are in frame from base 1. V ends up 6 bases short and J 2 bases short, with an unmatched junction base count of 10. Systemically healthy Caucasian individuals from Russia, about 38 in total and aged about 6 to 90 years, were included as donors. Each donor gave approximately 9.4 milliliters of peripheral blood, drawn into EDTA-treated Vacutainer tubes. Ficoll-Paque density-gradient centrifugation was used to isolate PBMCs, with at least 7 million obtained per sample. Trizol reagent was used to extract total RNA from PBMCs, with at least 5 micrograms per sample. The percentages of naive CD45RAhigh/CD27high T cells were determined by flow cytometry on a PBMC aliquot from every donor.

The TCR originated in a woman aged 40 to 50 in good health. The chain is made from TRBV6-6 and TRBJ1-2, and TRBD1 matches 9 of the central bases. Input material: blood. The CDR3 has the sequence CASRRPGTGTNYGYTF. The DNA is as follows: TGTGCCAGCAGGCGCCCCGGGACAGGGACGAACTATGGCTACACCTTC.